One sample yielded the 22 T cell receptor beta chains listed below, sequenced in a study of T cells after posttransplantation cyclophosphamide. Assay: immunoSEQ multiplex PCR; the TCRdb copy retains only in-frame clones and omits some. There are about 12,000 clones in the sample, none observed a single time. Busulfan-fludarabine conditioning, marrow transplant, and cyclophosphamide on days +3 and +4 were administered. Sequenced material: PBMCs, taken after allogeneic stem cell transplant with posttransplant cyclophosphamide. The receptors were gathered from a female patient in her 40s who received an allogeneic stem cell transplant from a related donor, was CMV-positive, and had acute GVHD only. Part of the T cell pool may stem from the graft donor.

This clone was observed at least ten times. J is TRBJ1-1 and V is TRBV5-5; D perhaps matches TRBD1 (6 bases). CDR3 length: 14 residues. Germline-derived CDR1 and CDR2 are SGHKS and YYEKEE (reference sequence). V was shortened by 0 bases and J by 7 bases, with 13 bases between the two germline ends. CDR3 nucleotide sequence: TGTGCCAGCAGCTTGGCTAAAAACAGGGTTGAAGCTTTCTTT. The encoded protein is CASSLAKNRVEAFF.

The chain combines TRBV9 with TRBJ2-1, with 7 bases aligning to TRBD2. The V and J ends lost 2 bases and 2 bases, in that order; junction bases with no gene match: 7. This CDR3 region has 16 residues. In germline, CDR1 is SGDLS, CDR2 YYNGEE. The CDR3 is CASSVDSGKAYNEQFF. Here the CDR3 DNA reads TGTGCCAGCAGCGTTGACAGCGGGAAAGCCTACAATGAGCAGTTCTTC.

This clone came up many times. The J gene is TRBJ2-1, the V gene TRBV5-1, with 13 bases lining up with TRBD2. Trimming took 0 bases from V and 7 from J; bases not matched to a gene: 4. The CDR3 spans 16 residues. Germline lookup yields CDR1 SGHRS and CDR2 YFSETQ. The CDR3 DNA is TGCGCCAGCAGCTTGGGTGGGACTAGCGGGACGAATGAGCAGTTCTTC. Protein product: CASSLGGTSGTNEQFF.

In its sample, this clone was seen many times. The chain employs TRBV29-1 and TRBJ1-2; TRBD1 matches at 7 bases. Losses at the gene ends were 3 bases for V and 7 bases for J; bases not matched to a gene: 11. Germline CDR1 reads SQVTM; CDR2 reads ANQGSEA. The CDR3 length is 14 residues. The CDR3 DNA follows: TGCAGCGTTGAGAGACCCAGGGGGTCTGGTGGCTACACCTTC. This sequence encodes CSVERPRGSGGYTF.

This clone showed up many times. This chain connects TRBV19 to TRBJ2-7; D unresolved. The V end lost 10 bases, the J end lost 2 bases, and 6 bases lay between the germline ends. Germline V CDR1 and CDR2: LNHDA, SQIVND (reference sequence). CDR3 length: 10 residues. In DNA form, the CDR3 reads TGTGCCACCCGTCCCTACGAGCAGTACTTC. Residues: CATRPYEQYF.

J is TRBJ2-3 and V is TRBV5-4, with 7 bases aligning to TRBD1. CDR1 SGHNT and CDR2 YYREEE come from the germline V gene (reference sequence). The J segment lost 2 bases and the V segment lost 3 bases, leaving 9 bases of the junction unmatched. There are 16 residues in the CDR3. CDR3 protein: CASSSGYRGPTDTQYF. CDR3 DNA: TGTGCCAGCAGCTCAGGTTACAGGGGACCCACAGATACGCAGTATTTT.

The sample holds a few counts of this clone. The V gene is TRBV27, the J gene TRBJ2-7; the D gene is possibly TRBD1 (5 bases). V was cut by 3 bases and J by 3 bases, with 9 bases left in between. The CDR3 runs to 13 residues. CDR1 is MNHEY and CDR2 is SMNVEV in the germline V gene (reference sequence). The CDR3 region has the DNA TGTGCCAGCAGTTTCGGACAAAACTACGAGCAGTACTTC. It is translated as CASSFGQNYEQYF.

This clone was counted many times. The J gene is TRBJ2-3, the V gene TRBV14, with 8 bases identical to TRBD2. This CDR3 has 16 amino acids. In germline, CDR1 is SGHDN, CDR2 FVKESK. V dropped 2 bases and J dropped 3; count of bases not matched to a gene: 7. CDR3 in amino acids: CASSQNSGKGTDTQYF. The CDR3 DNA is TGTGCCAGCAGCCAAAATAGCGGGAAGGGGACAGATACGCAGTATTTT.

CDR3 sequence (DNA): TGTGCCAGCAGCGTAGAGGATTACTGGGGCAGCGATTACGAGCAGTACTTC. It codes for CASSVEDYWGSDYEQYF. This chain joins TRBV9 and TRBJ2-7, with a possible D match to TRBD1 (5 bases). V lost 0 bases, J lost 4 bases, and 20 bases lay in between. The length of the CDR3 is 17 residues. From germline, CDR1 is SGDLS and CDR2 YYNGEE. The full variable domain, rest sourced from reference TRBV9 and TRBJ2-7, is DSGVTQTPKHLITATGQRVTLRCSPRSGDLSVYWYQQSLDQGLQFLIQYYNGEERAKGNILERFSAQQFPDLHSELNLSSLELGDSALYFCASSVEDYWGSDYEQYFGPGTRLTVT.

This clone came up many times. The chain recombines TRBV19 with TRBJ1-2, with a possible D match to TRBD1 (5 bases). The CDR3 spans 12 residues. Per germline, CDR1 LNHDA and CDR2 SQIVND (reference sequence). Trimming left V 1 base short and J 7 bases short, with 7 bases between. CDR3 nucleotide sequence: TGTGCCAGTAGTATAGGGGGCATTGGCTACACCTTC. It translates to CASSIGGIGYTF.

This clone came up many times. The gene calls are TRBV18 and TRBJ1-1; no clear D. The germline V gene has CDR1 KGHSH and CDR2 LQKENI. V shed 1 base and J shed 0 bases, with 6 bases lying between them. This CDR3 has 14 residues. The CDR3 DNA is TGTGCCAGCTCACCACGTAGAGTGAACACTGAAGCTTTCTTT. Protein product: CASSPRRVNTEAFF.

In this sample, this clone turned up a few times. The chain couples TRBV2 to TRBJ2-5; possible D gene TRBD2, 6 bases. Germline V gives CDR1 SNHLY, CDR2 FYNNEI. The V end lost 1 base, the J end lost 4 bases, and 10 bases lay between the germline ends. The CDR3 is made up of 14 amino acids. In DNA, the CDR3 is TGTGCCAGCAGTGAAGGGAGGGTTTTAGAGACCCAGTACTTC. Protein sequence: CASSEGRVLETQYF.

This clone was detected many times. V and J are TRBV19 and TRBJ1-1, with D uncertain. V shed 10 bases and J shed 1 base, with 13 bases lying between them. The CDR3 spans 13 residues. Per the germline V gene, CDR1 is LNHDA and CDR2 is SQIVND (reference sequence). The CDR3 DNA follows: TGTGCCACGGGTCCCGGGGAGAACACTGAAGCTTTCTTT. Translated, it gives CATGPGENTEAFF.

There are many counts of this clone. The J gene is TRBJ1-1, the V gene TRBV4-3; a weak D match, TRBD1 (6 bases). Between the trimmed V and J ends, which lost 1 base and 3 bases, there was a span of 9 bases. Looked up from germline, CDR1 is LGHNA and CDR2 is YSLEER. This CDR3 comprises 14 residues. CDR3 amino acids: CASSQGQGHTEAFF. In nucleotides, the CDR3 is TGCGCCAGCAGCCAAGGGCAGGGGCACACTGAAGCTTTCTTT.

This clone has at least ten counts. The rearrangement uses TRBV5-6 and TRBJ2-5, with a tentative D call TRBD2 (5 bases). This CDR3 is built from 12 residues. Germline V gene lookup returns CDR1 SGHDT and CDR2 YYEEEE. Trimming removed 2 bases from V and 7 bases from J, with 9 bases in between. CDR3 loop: CASSFGSGTQYF. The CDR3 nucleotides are TGTGCCAGCAGCTTTGGAAGCGGGACCCAGTACTTC. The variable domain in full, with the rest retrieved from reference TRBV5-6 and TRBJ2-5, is DAGVTQSPTHLIKTRGQQVTLRCSPKSGHDTVSWYQQALGQGPQFIFQYYEEEERQRGNFPDRFSGHQFPNYSSELNVNALLLGDSALYLCASSFGSGTQYFGPGTRLLVL.

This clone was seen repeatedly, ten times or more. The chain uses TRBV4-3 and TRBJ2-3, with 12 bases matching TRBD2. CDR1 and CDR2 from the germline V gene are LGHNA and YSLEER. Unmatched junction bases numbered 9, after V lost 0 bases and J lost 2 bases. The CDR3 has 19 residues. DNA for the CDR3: TGCGCCAGCAGCCAAGAAGGCCCCGGACTAGCGGGGAACACAGATACGCAGTATTTT. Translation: CASSQEGPGLAGNTDTQYF.

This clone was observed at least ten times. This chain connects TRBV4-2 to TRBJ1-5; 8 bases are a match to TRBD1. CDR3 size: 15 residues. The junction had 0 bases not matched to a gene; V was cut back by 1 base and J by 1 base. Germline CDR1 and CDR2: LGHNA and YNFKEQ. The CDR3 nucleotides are TGTGCCAGCAGCCAAGGGACAGGGAGCAATCAGCCCCAGCATTTT. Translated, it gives CASSQGTGSNQPQHF.

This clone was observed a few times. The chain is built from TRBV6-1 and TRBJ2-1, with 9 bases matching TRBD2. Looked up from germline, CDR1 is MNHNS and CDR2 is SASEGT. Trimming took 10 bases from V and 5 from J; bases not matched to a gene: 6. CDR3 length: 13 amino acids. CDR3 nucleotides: TGTGCCAACAAACTAGCGGGCAACAATGAGCAGTTCTTC. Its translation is CANKLAGNNEQFF.

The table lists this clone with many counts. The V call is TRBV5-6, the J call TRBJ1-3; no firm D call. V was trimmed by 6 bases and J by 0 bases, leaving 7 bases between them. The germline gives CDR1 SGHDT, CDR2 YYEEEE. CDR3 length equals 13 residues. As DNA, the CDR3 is TGTGCCAGCAATTATATCTCTGGAAACACCATATATTTT. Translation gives CASNYISGNTIYF. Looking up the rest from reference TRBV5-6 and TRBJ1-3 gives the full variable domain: DAGVTQSPTHLIKTRGQQVTLRCSPKSGHDTVSWYQQALGQGPQFIFQYYEEEERQRGNFPDRFSGHQFPNYSSELNVNALLLGDSALYLCASNYISGNTIYFGEGSWLTVV.

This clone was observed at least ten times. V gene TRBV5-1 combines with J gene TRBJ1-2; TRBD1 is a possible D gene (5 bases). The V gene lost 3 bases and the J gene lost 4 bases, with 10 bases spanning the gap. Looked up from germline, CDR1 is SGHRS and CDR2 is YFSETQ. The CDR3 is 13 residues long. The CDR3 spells CASSSGQVYGYTF. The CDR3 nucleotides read TGCGCCAGCAGCTCAGGGCAAGTCTATGGCTACACCTTC.

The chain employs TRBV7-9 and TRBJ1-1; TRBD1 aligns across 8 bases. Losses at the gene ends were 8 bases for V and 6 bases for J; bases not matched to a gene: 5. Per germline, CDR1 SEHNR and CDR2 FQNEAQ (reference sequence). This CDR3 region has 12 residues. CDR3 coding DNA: TGTGCCAGCCGGGACAGGCTCTCTGAAGCTTTCTTT. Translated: CASRDRLSEAFF. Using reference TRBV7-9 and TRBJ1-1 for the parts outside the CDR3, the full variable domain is DTGVSQNPRHKITKRGQNVTFRCDPISEHNRLYWYRQTLGQGPEFLTYFQNEAQLEKSRLLSDRFSAERPKGSFSTLEIQRTEQGDSAMYLCASRDRLSEAFFGQGTRLTVV.

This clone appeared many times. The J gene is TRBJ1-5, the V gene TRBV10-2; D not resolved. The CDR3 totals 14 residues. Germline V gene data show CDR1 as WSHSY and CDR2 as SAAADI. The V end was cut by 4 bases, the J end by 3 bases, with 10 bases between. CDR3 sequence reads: CASSGGSPNQPQHF. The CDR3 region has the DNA TGCGCCAGCAGTGGCGGGTCCCCCAATCAGCCCCAGCATTTT.